This T cell receptor (beta chain) stems from a study of OX40 agonist ivuxolimab in advanced cancers. Sequencing was performed with immunoSEQ multiplex PCR; in TCRdb, only in-frame clones are kept and a portion is missing. The table lists 100,000 or so clones, about 88% of them singletons. The V gene end was trimmed by 5 bases and the J gene end by 6 bases; junction bases not matched to a gene: 7. Germline V gives CDR1 MNHNY, CDR2 SVGAGI (reference sequence). This CDR3 is 15 amino acids long. The source is an adult with an advanced solid tumor such as melanoma, head and neck, liver or kidney cancer. This chain connects TRBV6-6 to TRBJ2-2, with 9 bases that match TRBD1. The sequenced sample was CD4+ or CD8+ T cells sorted from blood, obtained in a trial of the OX40 agonist ivuxolimab. CDR3 sequence: CASSRGQGRAGELFF. DNA of the CDR3: TGTGCCAGCAGTAGGGGACAGGGCCGGGCCGGGGAGCTGTTTTTT.